Each of the 24 T cell receptor beta chains below was sequenced from the same sample in a study of chronic HIV infection and antiretroviral therapy. TCRdb re-called the 5' RACE reads with MiXCR, one entry per CDR3 protein. This table has 45,000 to 60,000 distinct CDR3 sequences, approximately 19% appearing once. The sample comprised peripheral blood. The receptors here all came from an adult who had HIV and had not received antiretroviral therapy, or was an uninfected healthy control (not recorded which).

The chain couples TRBV29-1 to TRBJ2-5; 15 bases fit TRBD2. After removal of 7 bases from V and 1 base from J, the junction contained 4 bases not matched to a gene. This CDR3 has 15 amino acids. In germline, CDR1 is SQVTM, CDR2 ANQGSEA. This CDR3 reads CSGWTSGRAQETQYF. The CDR3 DNA follows: TGCAGCGGATGGACTAGCGGGAGGGCCCAAGAGACCCAGTACTTC.

The chain links TRBV7-3 to TRBJ2-1, with 14 positions matching TRBD2. CDR3 length: 17 amino acids. With 5 bases clipped from V and 4 bases from J, the junction kept 7 bases outside the gene matches. Germline V gives CDR1 SGHTA, CDR2 FQGTGA. This chain's CDR3 is CASSATSGRGKYNEQFF. DNA for the CDR3: TGTGCCAGCAGCGCGACTAGCGGGAGGGGTAAATACAATGAGCAGTTCTTC. Full variable domain (missing parts from reference TRBV7-3 and TRBJ2-1): GAGVSQTPSNKVTEKGKYVELRCDPISGHTALYWYRQSLGQGPEFLIYFQGTGAADDSGLPNDRFFAVRPEGSVSTLKIQRTERGDSAVYLCASSATSGRGKYNEQFFGPGTRLTVL.

The CDR3 DNA reads TGTGCCAGCAGCAAAGCGGCTAGCGGGAGCACAGATACGCAGTATTTT. Translating gives CASSKAASGSTDTQYF. The rearrangement joins TRBV6-1 to TRBJ2-3, with TRBD2 matching over 8 bases. This CDR3 contains 16 residues. The J segment lost 0 bases and the V segment lost 6 bases, leaving 8 bases of the junction unmatched. The germline V gene encodes CDR1 MNHNS and CDR2 SASEGT.

There are many counts of this clonotype. CDR3 region: CASSQTGNPDTQYF. CDR3 bases: TGTGCCAGCAGCCAGACAGGGAACCCAGATACGCAGTATTTT. The V and J genes are TRBV12-3 or TRBV12-4 and TRBJ2-3, with TRBD1 matching over 7 bases. The V segment lost 6 bases and the J segment 4 bases; nucleotides outside the gene matches: 7. The CDR3 runs to 14 residues.

This clonotype was picked up a small number of times. V is TRBV14 and J is TRBJ2-5; the match to TRBD2 covers 9 bases. The CDR3 contains 16 residues. Germline CDR1 reads SGHDN; CDR2 reads FVKESK. Losses at the gene ends were 3 bases for V and 2 bases for J; bases not matched to a gene: 7. CDR3 sequence: CASSQPGLAPQETQYF. CDR3 coding DNA: TGTGCCAGCAGCCAGCCGGGACTAGCCCCTCAAGAGACCCAGTACTTC.

This clonotype has just a few counts. The genes are TRBV28 and TRBJ1-2; D unclear. CDR1 is MDHEN, CDR2 SYDVKM, per germline. V lost 3 bases to trimming and J lost 0 bases, with 5 bases between them. This CDR3 contains 13 residues. The CDR3 DNA is TGTGCCAGCAGTTTTTCCGCTAACTATGGCTACACCTTC. Translation gives CASSFSANYGYTF.

The chain links TRBV28 to TRBJ2-4; weak D call: TRBD1 (8 bases). The germline CDR1 and CDR2 sequences are MDHEN and SYDVKM. The V and J ends lost 5 bases and 2 bases respectively, with 16 bases between them. CDR3 length equals 16 residues. CDR3 residues: CASSEQGGATKNIQYF. CDR3 nucleotides: TGTGCCAGCAGTGAACAGGGGGGGGCGACCAAAAACATTCAGTACTTC.

The chain is built from TRBV5-1 and TRBJ1-3; the match to TRBD1 covers 9 bases. This CDR3 is built from 15 residues. The V and J ends lost 4 bases and 3 bases, in that order; junction bases with no gene match: 5. The V gene's germline CDR1 is SGHRS and CDR2 YFSETQ. DNA for the CDR3: TGCGCCAGCAGCCCAACAGGGGGCTTTGGAAACACCATATATTTT. It yields the protein CASSPTGGFGNTIYF.

The chain carries TRBV29-1 and TRBJ1-2, with D hard to call. V lost 1 base, J lost 3 bases, and 6 bases lay in between. The CDR3 is 12 residues long. Germline CDR1 and CDR2: SQVTM and ANQGSEA. This CDR3 is CSVEATDYGYTF. The CDR3 DNA sequence: TGCAGCGTTGAAGCGACGGACTATGGCTACACCTTC.

A few counts support this clonotype. The J gene is TRBJ2-7, the V gene TRBV19; no clear D gene. Trimming cost V 2 bases and J 4 bases, with 12 bases left between them. The CDR3 consists of 14 residues. Germline CDR1 is LNHDA and CDR2 is SQIVND (reference sequence). CDR3 protein: CASSISRSSYEQYF. In nucleotides, the CDR3 is TGTGCCAGTAGTATATCGAGATCCTCGTACGAGCAGTACTTC.

This clonotype was seen a handful of times. The chain combines TRBV4-1 with TRBJ1-5; D is undetermined. CDR1 and CDR2 from the germline V gene are MGHRA and YSYEKL. CDR3 length equals 13 residues. The germline V and J ends were trimmed by 2 bases and 6 bases, with 8 bases remaining between them. The CDR3 bases are TGCGCCAGCAGCCAATATGTGTTTCAGCCCCAGCATTTT. Its protein is CASSQYVFQPQHF.

This clonotype has only a few counts. CDR3 nucleotide sequence: TGTGCCAGCAGCGGGATGCCCTACGAGCAGTACTTC. Encoded protein: CASSGMPYEQYF. The rearrangement uses TRBV28 and TRBJ2-7; possibly TRBD2 for D (5 bases). This CDR3 comprises 12 residues. CDR1 MDHEN and CDR2 SYDVKM come from the germline V gene. Trimming removed 6 bases at V and 2 bases at J, with 8 bases between.

There are a few counts of this clonotype. The chain uses TRBV29-1 and TRBJ2-3; D possibly corresponds to TRBD2 (5 bases). The germline V gene has CDR1 SQVTM and CDR2 ANQGSEA. V gave up 0 bases and J gave up 10 bases, with 17 bases separating them. There are 14 residues in the CDR3. CDR3 sequence: CSVEDAGPLASQYF. The CDR3 bases are TGCAGCGTTGAAGACGCGGGCCCCTTGGCTTCGCAGTATTTT.

The gene calls are TRBV28 and TRBJ2-3, with 8 bases identical to TRBD1. With 6 bases clipped from V and 3 bases from J, the junction kept 8 bases outside the gene matches. Germline CDR1 reads MDHEN; CDR2 reads SYDVKM. The CDR3 runs to 15 residues. The CDR3 DNA reads as TGTGCCAGCAGCGGTCAGGACAGGGTGACAGATACGCAGTATTTT. This codes for CASSGQDRVTDTQYF.

This clonotype came up a few times. DNA for the CDR3: TGCAGTGCTAGAGATTCGCGGGACAGGATAGACGAGCAGTACTTC. Translation: CSARDSRDRIDEQYF. The chain recombines TRBV20-1 with TRBJ2-7, with TRBD1 matching over 8 bases. The CDR3 is 15 amino acids. V was pared by 0 bases and J by 5 bases, with 9 bases of the junction left unmatched. In germline, CDR1 is DFQATT, CDR2 SNEGSKA (reference sequence).

The V gene is TRBV5-1, the J gene TRBJ1-6; D remains unclear. V was clipped by 4 bases and J by 0 bases, with 11 bases between them. The CDR3 sequence is 16 residues long. Germline loops: CDR1 SGHRS, CDR2 YFSETQ. The CDR3 is CASSGYGSSYNSPLHF. The CDR3 nucleotides read TGCGCCAGCAGCGGGTACGGAAGCTCCTATAATTCACCCCTCCACTTT.

There are a few counts of this clonotype. This chain connects TRBV4-1 to TRBJ2-2, with D unresolved. CDR3 length: 14 residues. Trimming removed 0 bases from V and 2 bases from J, with 4 bases in between. Germline lookup yields CDR1 MGHRA and CDR2 YSYEKL. CDR3 bases: TGCGCCAGCAGCCAAGATCGAAACACCGGGGAGCTGTTTTTT. Protein: CASSQDRNTGELFF.

This clonotype turned up a few times. The chain is built from TRBV14 and TRBJ2-7; no clear D. Trimming left V 0 bases short and J 0 bases short, with 9 bases between. The CDR3 consists of 15 residues. Germline loops: CDR1 SGHDN, CDR2 FVKESK. The CDR3 coding sequence is TGTGCCAGCAGCCAAGAGGCAGGCAGCTCCTACGAGCAGTACTTC. It specifies CASSQEAGSSYEQYF.

This rearrangement joins TRBV28 to TRBJ2-4; no reliable D call. Per the germline V gene, CDR1 is MDHEN and CDR2 is SYDVKM. CDR3 size: 16 residues. Between the trimmed V and J ends, which lost 3 bases and 1 base, there was a span of 13 bases. In DNA, the CDR3 is TGTGCCAGCAGTTTGGGCCCCACGAAGGCCAAAAACATTCAGTACTTC. Residues: CASSLGPTKAKNIQYF. The full variable domain, rest sourced from reference TRBV28 and TRBJ2-4, is DVKVTQSSRYLVKRTGEKVFLECVQDMDHENMFWYRQDPGLGLRLIYFSYDVKMKEKGDIPEGYSVSREKKERFSLILESASTNQTSMYLCASSLGPTKAKNIQYFGAGTRLSVL.

This clonotype was found a few times. This chain uses TRBV29-1 with TRBJ2-5, with TRBD1 identical over 7 bases. The V gene end was trimmed by 6 bases and the J gene end by 2 bases; junction bases not matched to a gene: 12. The CDR3 is made up of 15 amino acids. CDR1 is SQVTM, CDR2 ANQGSEA, per germline. For the CDR3, the DNA is TGCAGCGTGGGCCTGGGACAGACTCTTCAAGAGACCCAGTACTTC. Residues: CSVGLGQTLQETQYF.

The sample holds a few counts of this clonotype. The chain couples TRBV29-1 to TRBJ2-5; either TRBD1 or TRBD2 may fit D (5 bases each). The germline gives CDR1 SQVTM, CDR2 ANQGSEA. V dropped 0 bases and J dropped 3 bases, with 20 bases sitting between them. CDR3 length: 17 residues. The CDR3 sequence is CSVEDPFGAGRKETQYF. CDR3 coding DNA: TGCAGCGTTGAAGATCCGTTCGGGGCAGGTAGAAAAGAGACCCAGTACTTC.

This clonotype was detected a few times. The chain recombines TRBV20-1 with TRBJ2-7; 7 positions agree with TRBD2. Germline CDR1 is DFQATT and CDR2 is SNEGSKA (reference sequence). The CDR3 consists of 15 residues. V shed 6 bases and J 0 bases; nucleotides not matched to a gene: 11. The CDR3 loop reads CSAADPRTSSYEQYF. The CDR3 region has the DNA TGCAGTGCCGCAGACCCACGGACTAGCTCCTACGAGCAGTACTTC.

J is TRBJ2-3 and V is TRBV5-6, with no clear D. Trimming took 1 base from V and 4 from J, leaving 16 bases between them. The germline V gene encodes CDR1 SGHDT and CDR2 YYEEEE. The CDR3 has 16 residues. CDR3 coding DNA: TGTGCCAGCAGCTTGTCGTGGCACAGAGAGGCAGATACGCAGTATTTT. It encodes CASSLSWHREADTQYF.

The DNA for the CDR3 is TGTGCCAGTAGGAAGACAGGGCCCAGCTCTGGGGCCAACGTCCTGACTTTC. This sequence encodes CASRKTGPSSGANVLTF. The chain has TRBV19 and TRBJ2-6, with 7 bases aligning to TRBD1. The CDR3 contains 17 residues. Germline trimming cut 6 bases from V and 0 bases from J; bases unmatched to any gene: 8. Per the germline V gene, CDR1 is LNHDA and CDR2 is SQIVND (reference sequence).